Listed below are T cell receptor beta chains from one sample, sequenced in a study of CD8 T cells in ankylosing spondylitis. TCRdb independently ran MiXCR on the 5' RACE reads; one entry per CDR3 protein. This table holds 380,000 or so distinct CDR3 sequences, approximately 20% found once. What was sequenced was blood, either unsorted or a sorted T cell fraction (not recorded which). These receptor sequences come from a male donor with ankylosing spondylitis or in good health (not recorded which). Each CDR3 is given with its conserved first and last residue. A D gene is named only where the DNA matches it firmly. Only some rows state a clone size, as once, few, many or a class for expanded clones.

TRBJ2-2 | TRBD1 | - | TRBV9 | TGTGCCAGCAGCGTAGTTGACAGGGGTCCCGGGGAGCTGTTTTTT | CASSVVDRGPGELFF
TRBJ2-5 | TRBD2 | - | TRBV5-6 | TGTGCCAGCAGCTTGGCTAGCGGGGGGGCGGAGGAGACCCAGTACTTC | CASSLASGGAEETQYF
TRBJ2-7 | TRBD1 | many | TRBV12-3/TRBV12-4 | TGTGCCAGCAGAACCGGGACAGGCTCCTACGAGCAGTACTTC | CASRTGTGSYEQYF
TRBJ2-3 | TRBD1 | - | TRBV24-1 | TGTGCCACCAGTGCATGGGGACAGGAGAGCACAGATACGCAGTATTTT | CATSAWGQESTDTQYF
TRBJ2-1 | TRBD1 | few | TRBV11-2 | TGTGCCAGCAGCCGGACAGGGGGTTCCTACAATGAGCAGTTCTTC | CASSRTGGSYNEQFF
TRBJ2-7 | - | once | TRBV20-1 | TGCAGTGCTAGTGACGGACAGCCCTACGAGCAGTACTTC | CSASDGQPYEQYF
TRBJ2-5 | - | - | TRBV5-6 | TGTGCCAGCAGCTGGAGTAGTGCAGAGACCCAGTACTTC | CASSWSSAETQYF
TRBJ2-5 | - | - | TRBV28 | TGTGCCAGCAGCCCCCCCGAAGAGACCCAGTACTTC | CASSPPEETQYF
TRBJ2-1 | TRBD2 | - | TRBV11-2 | TGTGCCAGCAGCTTAGCTGGGGTAGCGGGGGGGCCGTTGTTCTTC | CASSLAGVAGGPLFF
TRBJ2-1 | - | - | TRBV3-1 | TGTGCCAGCAGCCGAGAAGACAGTGAGCAGTTCTTC | CASSREDSEQFF
TRBJ2-2 | TRBD2 | - | TRBV29-1 | TGCAGCGTTGTCCTAGCGGAGGGGCCGAACACCGGGGAGCTGTTTTTT | CSVVLAEGPNTGELFF
TRBJ2-1 | TRBD2 | few | TRBV3-1 | TGTGCCAGCAGCCGCATTCCGGGACTAGCGCCTCACAATGAGCAGTTCTTC | CASSRIPGLAPHNEQFF
TRBJ2-1 | - | few | TRBV9 | TGTGCCAGCAGCAGAGGGGGTGGCGGTCGTGAGCAGTTCTTC | CASSRGGGGREQFF
TRBJ2-1 | - | - | TRBV6-5 | TGTGCCAGCAGTTACTCGAGGGCAGGGTCGGTAAATGAGCAGTTCTTC | CASSYSRAGSVNEQFF
TRBJ2-7 | - | - | TRBV29-1 | TGCAGCGTTGAAGGGACGGCGGCGGAGCAGTACTTC | CSVEGTAAEQYF
TRBJ2-7 | TRBD1 | few | TRBV28 | TGTGCCAGCAGAACGGACAGGGGCCTCCCCTACGAGCAGTACTTC | CASRTDRGLPYEQYF
TRBJ2-7 | TRBD1 | - | TRBV12-3/TRBV12-4 | TGTGCCAGCAGTTTGGTCCAGGGGGATTACGAGCAGTACTTC | CASSLVQGDYEQYF
TRBJ2-7 | - | - | TRBV4-1 | TGCGCCAGCAGCCAAGGTCCCGAGCAGTACTTC | CASSQGPEQYF
TRBJ2-7 | - | - | TRBV10-3 | TGTGCCATCAGTGAGTCTGGGCACTACGAGCAGTACTTC | CAISESGHYEQYF
TRBJ2-5 | - | - | TRBV12-5 | TGTGCTAGGGCACAGGAATCCCAAGAGACCCAGTACTTC | CARAQESQETQYF
TRBJ2-3 | - | few | TRBV29-1 | TGCAGCGTTGAAGGCCGGGACACACGCACAGATACGCAGTATTTT | CSVEGRDTRTDTQYF
TRBJ2-3 | - | - | TRBV5-5 | TGTGCCAGCAGCCCCAGGATCAGCACAGATACGCAGTATTTT | CASSPRISTDTQYF
TRBJ2-4 | - | - | TRBV12-3/TRBV12-4 | TGTGCCAGCAGCCCTGAGGAACAGGGATACATTCAGTACTTC | CASSPEEQGYIQYF
TRBJ1-6 | - | - | TRBV4-1 | TGCGCCAGCAGCCAAGAAAAGGGACTCACCGGAGATTCACCCCTCCACTTT | CASSQEKGLTGDSPLHF
TRBJ2-1 | TRBD2 | once | TRBV2 | TGTGCCAGCAGAGGAATGGGACTACACAATGAGCAGTTCTTC | CASRGMGLHNEQFF
TRBJ2-5 | - | - | TRBV12-3/TRBV12-4 | TGTGCCAGCAGTTTAGCGACTCGGACAGTGCAAGAGACCCAGTACTTC | CASSLATRTVQETQYF
TRBJ2-7 | TRBD2 | few | TRBV5-4 | TGTGCCAGCAAGATCGGGGGGTCCTACGAGCAGTACTTC | CASKIGGSYEQYF
TRBJ1-5 | - | few | TRBV7-9 | TGTGCCAGCAGCTCCCCAGCCGGCAATCAGCCCCAGCATTTT | CASSSPAGNQPQHF
TRBJ2-7 | - | - | TRBV20-1 | TGCAGTGCTAGAGATACGACTACAATCTACGGGCAGTACTTC | CSARDTTTIYGQYF
TRBJ2-3 | TRBD2 | few | TRBV7-2 | TGTGCCAGCAGCTTAGGCGGGGGGCTAGAAGGTACGCAGTATTTT | CASSLGGGLEGTQYF
TRBJ1-1 | TRBD1 | - | TRBV10-3 | TGTGCCATCAGTGATGCGGGACAGGCCAGCGGTGAAGCTTTCTTT | CAISDAGQASGEAFF
TRBJ1-5 | TRBD1 | few | TRBV19 | TGTGCAGTTGACAGGGGGAATCAGCCCCAGCATTTT | CAVDRGNQPQHF
TRBJ2-3 | - | - | TRBV29-1 | TGCAGCGCCTCGGGTCCCAAGACAGATACGCAGTATTTT | CSASGPKTDTQYF
TRBJ2-5 | - | - | TRBV12-3/TRBV12-4 | TGTGCCAGCAGTTTGGTTGGGACCCAGGACCAGTACTTC | CASSLVGTQDQYF
TRBJ2-7 | - | - | TRBV20-1 | TGCAGTGCTAGGAGGGGTCACGAGCAGTACTTC | CSARRGHEQYF
TRBJ2-5 | - | few | TRBV12-3/TRBV12-4 | TGTGCCAGCAGCAGGACACTCAAAGAGACCCAGTACTTC | CASSRTLKETQYF